A single sample is the source of the 30 T cell receptor beta chains below, sequenced in a study of blood T cell repertoires in COVID-19. Assay: immunoSEQ multiplex PCR; the TCRdb copy retains only in-frame clones and omits some. The sample yields about 180,000 clones, about 82% seen once. Sequencing was done on a sample of PBMCs or T cells enriched from blood (not recorded which). These receptors all come from a woman aged 25-40 years who had recovered from COVID-19.

This clone was counted a single time. V is TRBV24-1 and J is TRBJ2-2; 11 nucleotides agree with TRBD1. In germline, CDR1 is KGHDR, CDR2 SFDVKD. The CDR3 contains 19 residues. J was trimmed by 0 bases and V by 7 bases; bases with no gene match: 12. Written as DNA, the CDR3 is TGTGCCACCAGCGGGACAGGGGGTCGAGCTTCGTCGAACACCGGGGAGCTGTTTTTT. Its protein product is CATSGTGGRASSNTGELFF.

This sequence joins TRBV2 and TRBJ1-2; D remains ambiguous. CDR3 length: 13 amino acids. Trimming cost V 9 bases and J 4 bases, with 15 bases left between them. Germline lookup yields CDR1 SNHLY and CDR2 FYNNEI. Here the CDR3 reads CARMEPGSYGYTF. The CDR3 DNA follows: TGTGCCAGGATGGAACCTGGGAGCTATGGCTACACCTTC.

The rearrangement links TRBV7-2 to TRBJ1-2, with D maybe TRBD1 (6 bases). The V gene's germline CDR1 is SGHTA and CDR2 FQGNSA. The V and J ends lost 5 bases and 2 bases respectively, with 9 bases between them. CDR3 length: 13 residues. CDR3 sequence: CASSRDINYGYTF. The CDR3 nucleotides read TGTGCCAGCAGCCGGGACATCAACTATGGCTACACCTTC.

This chain connects TRBV5-4 to TRBJ2-7; 7 bases line up with TRBD1. This CDR3 region has 16 residues. Per the germline V gene, CDR1 is SGHNT and CDR2 is YYREEE (reference sequence). The V segment lost 0 bases and the J segment 2 bases; nucleotides outside the gene matches: 8. This chain's CDR3 is CASSLGGLGTAYEQYF. DNA for the CDR3: TGTGCCAGCAGCTTGGGGGGGTTGGGGACAGCCTACGAGCAGTACTTC.

V usage is TRBV5-1 and J usage is TRBJ1-3; the match to TRBD1 covers 8 bases. The germline gives CDR1 SGHRS, CDR2 YFSETQ. Trimming removed 4 bases from V and 0 bases from J; junction bases left unmatched: 6. This CDR3 spans 16 amino acids. Here the CDR3 DNA reads TGCGCCAGCAGCGCCGACAGGGGCTACTCTGGAAACACCATATATTTT. It specifies CASSADRGYSGNTIYF.

V usage is TRBV6-6 and J usage is TRBJ2-7; D is unresolved. The germline V gene encodes CDR1 MNHNY and CDR2 SVGAGI (reference sequence). The CDR3 length is 11 residues. The ends were cut back, 6 bases at V and 3 bases at J, with 6 bases in the middle. CDR3 loop: CASREIYEQYF. The CDR3 region has the DNA TGTGCCAGCAGGGAGATCTACGAGCAGTACTTC.

This chain uses TRBV7-8 with TRBJ2-7; 14 nucleotides match TRBD2. With V trimmed by 5 bases and J by 5 bases, 5 bases remained unmatched. Germline V lookup: CDR1 SGHVS, CDR2 FQNEAQ. The CDR3 has 15 residues. The DNA for the CDR3 is TGTGCCAGCAGCGCCGGGACTAGCGGGAGAAACGAGCAGTACTTC. Translation: CASSAGTSGRNEQYF.

The rearrangement links TRBV10-3 to TRBJ1-3; D is uncertain. Trimming shortened V by 2 bases and J by 3 bases, and 8 bases separated the two germline ends. The CDR3 is made up of 14 amino acids. Germline-derived CDR1 and CDR2 are ENHRY and SYGVKD. CDR3 coding DNA: TGTGCCATCAGTGAGCCCCGGGATGGAAACACCATATATTTT. Amino acids: CAISEPRDGNTIYF.

The V call is TRBV11-2, the J call TRBJ2-1; D may be TRBD2 (5 bases). The germline CDR1 and CDR2 sequences are SGHAT and FQNNGV. The CDR3 has 14 amino acids. V was pared by 2 bases and J by 5 bases, with 10 bases between. The CDR3 loop is CASSLSDFNNEQFF. CDR3 DNA: TGTGCCAGCAGCTTATCGGACTTTAACAATGAGCAGTTCTTC.

The chain is built from TRBV2 and TRBJ2-1; 8 bases are shared with TRBD2. The ends lost 2 bases at V and 0 bases at J; junction bases unmatched: 3. The CDR3 contains 16 residues. The germline V gene encodes CDR1 SNHLY and CDR2 FYNNEI. The DNA for the CDR3 is TGTGCCAGCAGTGAACCTAGCGGGTACTCCTACAATGAGCAGTTCTTC. It codes for CASSEPSGYSYNEQFF.

The rearrangement links TRBV12-3 or TRBV12-4 to TRBJ2-1, with D perhaps TRBD2 (6 bases). The CDR3 sequence is 11 residues long. V was trimmed by 1 base and J by 14 bases, leaving 9 bases between them. The CDR3 spells CASSLGGGKFF. The CDR3 nucleotides read TGTGCCAGCAGTTTAGGGGGCGGGAAGTTCTTC.

DNA of the CDR3: TGTGCCAGCACCCCCGGGACAGGGGCCTACAATGAGCAGTTCTTC. Translation gives CASTPGTGAYNEQFF. The rearrangement joins TRBV27 to TRBJ2-1, with 10 bases aligning to TRBD1. The CDR3 sequence is 15 residues long. The germline CDR1 and CDR2 sequences are MNHEY and SMNVEV (reference sequence). V was clipped by 7 bases and J by 2 bases; unmatched bases: 5.

The V gene is TRBV27, the J gene TRBJ2-3, with a possible D match to TRBD1 (6 bases). The CDR3 has 15 amino acids. Germline-derived CDR1 and CDR2 are MNHEY and SMNVEV (reference sequence). V lost 5 bases, J lost 0 bases, and 12 bases lay in between. The CDR3 DNA follows: TGTGCCAGCAGTCTGACAGGATACAGCACAGATACGCAGTATTTT. The encoded protein is CASSLTGYSTDTQYF.

CDR3 nucleotides: TGTGCCAGCAGCCAAGAACGGCGGACTCGGTACGAGCAGTACTTC. Protein product: CASSQERRTRYEQYF. The chain combines TRBV14 with TRBJ2-7, with a possible D match to TRBD2 (5 bases). V shed 0 bases and J shed 4 bases, with 13 bases lying between them. This CDR3 is built from 15 residues. Per germline, CDR1 SGHDN and CDR2 FVKESK.

The chain uses TRBV7-2 and TRBJ1-5, with unresolved D. V dropped 1 base and J dropped 9 bases, with 16 bases sitting between them. Per germline, CDR1 SGHTA and CDR2 FQGNSA. The CDR3 consists of 15 residues. The chain's CDR3 is CASSLDFLPGGPQHF. The CDR3 DNA follows: TGTGCCAGCAGCTTAGATTTTCTCCCGGGAGGGCCCCAGCATTTT.

CDR3 protein: CAISSTSGSYEQYF. The CDR3 region has the DNA TGTGCCATCAGCTCAACTAGCGGGAGCTACGAGCAGTACTTC. The genes are TRBV10-3 and TRBJ2-7; 11 bases agree with TRBD2. V lost 6 bases, J lost 3 bases, and 4 bases stayed unmatched. Germline CDR1 reads ENHRY; CDR2 reads SYGVKD. The CDR3 has 14 amino acids.

This chain uses TRBV19 with TRBJ2-3; 8 bases line up with TRBD1. Germline CDR1 LNHDA, CDR2 SQIVND (reference sequence). V trimming: 6 bases; J trimming: 6 bases; junction bases outside the gene matches: 5. The CDR3 length is 13 residues. The CDR3 protein is CASSRTGIDTQYF. The CDR3 DNA sequence: TGTGCCAGTAGCCGGACAGGGATCGATACGCAGTATTTT.

DNA of the CDR3: TGTGCCAGCAGCCAGGACATAGGACTAGCGGCCTCCTACGAGCAGTACTTC. Translated: CASSQDIGLAASYEQYF. V usage is TRBV4-2 and J usage is TRBJ2-7, with 10 bases lining up with TRBD2. The trim removed 3 bases at V and 0 bases at J, leaving 8 bases unmatched. The CDR3 totals 17 residues. CDR1 LGHNA and CDR2 YNFKEQ come from the germline V gene.

The chain joins TRBV9 to TRBJ2-2, with 8 positions matching TRBD1. Germline V gives CDR1 SGDLS, CDR2 YYNGEE. The J segment lost 5 bases and the V segment lost 4 bases, leaving 10 bases of the junction unmatched. The CDR3 is made up of 16 amino acids. In nucleotides, the CDR3 is TGTGCCAGCAGCCCCCGGGGACAGGACCTTACCGGGGAGCTGTTTTTT. It specifies CASSPRGQDLTGELFF.

V and J are TRBV28 and TRBJ2-7; 14 bases match TRBD2. V lost 3 bases to trimming and J lost 5 bases; unmatched junction nucleotides: 15. From germline, CDR1 is MDHEN and CDR2 SYDVKM. The CDR3 sequence is 19 residues long. This CDR3 is CASSFPGTSGSPPRDEQYF. CDR3 nucleotide sequence: TGTGCCAGCAGTTTCCCCGGGACTAGCGGGAGCCCCCCCCGGGACGAGCAGTACTTC.

The chain links TRBV5-1 to TRBJ1-3; possible D gene TRBD1, 5 bases. Germline V CDR1 and CDR2: SGHRS, YFSETQ. This CDR3 comprises 17 residues. Trimming pared 4 bases from V and 1 base from J, leaving 18 bases between. CDR3 sequence (DNA): TGCGCCAGCAGCCCTGACGCAGGGAGGCCTTCTGGAAACACCATATATTTT. Translated, it gives CASSPDAGRPSGNTIYF.

V and J are TRBV7-9 and TRBJ2-3; TRBD2 matches at 7 bases. There are 16 residues in the CDR3. In germline, CDR1 is SEHNR, CDR2 FQNEAQ (reference sequence). V shed 10 bases, J shed 3 bases, and the junction held 16 bases outside the gene matches. For the CDR3, the DNA is TGTGCCACGGCGAAGCGGGAACGGTCCCTTACAGATACGCAGTATTTT. It yields the protein CATAKRERSLTDTQYF.

This clone was counted once. The gene calls are TRBV5-1 and TRBJ2-7; D is ambiguous. Between the trimmed V and J ends, which lost 2 bases and 3 bases, there was a span of 12 bases. The CDR3 is 14 residues long. Germline loops: CDR1 SGHRS, CDR2 YFSETQ. CDR3 sequence: CASSLTGIGYEQYF. CDR3 in DNA: TGCGCCAGCAGCTTAACCGGTATCGGCTACGAGCAGTACTTC.

The chain has TRBV5-6 and TRBJ2-3, with 11 bases fitting TRBD2. Germline lookup yields CDR1 SGHDT and CDR2 YYEEEE. The CDR3 runs 18 residues. Losses at the gene ends were 2 bases for V and 0 bases for J; bases not matched to a gene: 8. The CDR3 DNA reads TGTGCCAGCAGCTTCGGGACTAGCGGAGTGACTAGCACAGATACGCAGTATTTT. Protein product: CASSFGTSGVTSTDTQYF. The full variable domain, rest sourced from reference TRBV5-6 and TRBJ2-3, is DAGVTQSPTHLIKTRGQQVTLRCSPKSGHDTVSWYQQALGQGPQFIFQYYEEEERQRGNFPDRFSGHQFPNYSSELNVNALLLGDSALYLCASSFGTSGVTSTDTQYFGPGTRLTVL.

This chain uses TRBV4-2 with TRBJ1-4; D ambiguous. The germline V gene has CDR1 LGHNA and CDR2 YNFKEQ. The CDR3 extends over 15 amino acids. The germline V and J ends were trimmed by 1 base and 5 bases, with 11 bases remaining between them. CDR3 amino acids: CASSQVGTGNEKLFF. The CDR3 DNA reads as TGTGCCAGCAGCCAAGTTGGTACGGGAAATGAAAAACTGTTTTTT.

The gene calls are TRBV7-7 and TRBJ1-3; D is unresolved. CDR3 length equals 13 residues. Trimming removed 5 bases from V and 4 bases from J, with 9 bases in between. CDR1 is SSHAT and CDR2 is FNYEAQ in the germline V gene (reference sequence). The CDR3 loop reads CASSPSTGNTIYF. CDR3 DNA sequence: TGTGCCAGCAGCCCTTCCACAGGAAACACCATATATTTT.

The count of this clone is one. This rearrangement joins TRBV5-1 to TRBJ2-3, with 7 bases matching TRBD2. V lost 1 base and J lost 0; bases outside the gene matches: 2. This CDR3 is built from 15 residues. Germline V gene lookup returns CDR1 SGHRS and CDR2 YFSETQ. The CDR3 sequence: CASSLTSASTDTQYF. The CDR3 DNA follows: TGCGCCAGCAGCTTGACTAGCGCTAGCACAGATACGCAGTATTTT.

The V and J genes are TRBV7-9 and TRBJ1-3; possible D gene TRBD1, 6 bases. The germline V and J ends were trimmed by 8 bases and 0 bases, with 17 bases remaining between them. Looked up from germline, CDR1 is SEHNR and CDR2 is FQNEAQ (reference sequence). There are 16 residues in the CDR3. The CDR3 protein is CASGRGLPSSGNTIYF. Here the CDR3 DNA reads TGTGCCAGCGGCAGGGGCCTCCCTAGCTCTGGAAACACCATATATTTT.

The chain uses TRBV5-6 and TRBJ2-1, with D possibly matching TRBD2 (5 bases). The CDR3 extends over 14 amino acids. CDR1 and CDR2 (germline): SGHDT, YYEEEE. The V gene lost 4 bases and the J gene lost 10 bases, with 18 bases spanning the gap. This CDR3 is CASSAGPGSLEQFF. The CDR3 bases are TGTGCCAGCAGCGCGGGCCCCGGATCCCTGGAGCAGTTCTTC. Full variable domain (outside the CDR3, taken from reference TRBV5-6 and TRBJ2-1): DAGVTQSPTHLIKTRGQQVTLRCSPKSGHDTVSWYQQALGQGPQFIFQYYEEEERQRGNFPDRFSGHQFPNYSSELNVNALLLGDSALYLCASSAGPGSLEQFFGPGTRLTVL.

The rearrangement joins TRBV27 to TRBJ2-2; D may be TRBD2 (6 bases). Germline lookup yields CDR1 MNHEY and CDR2 SMNVEV (reference sequence). Deletions cut 5 bases from V and 2 bases from J, with 18 bases between. This CDR3 spans 17 amino acids. The CDR3 DNA follows: TGTGCCAGCAGTCCCAGTCGTGCGGGGATTAACACCGGGGAGCTGTTTTTT. It encodes CASSPSRAGINTGELFF.